These 27 T cell receptor beta chains were sequenced from one sample in a study of blood T cell repertoires in COVID-19. Produced via immunoSEQ multiplex PCR; TCRdb's table is partial and in-frame only. The data hold approximately 360,000 clones, with roughly 90% observed a single time. Material: PBMCs or T cells enriched from blood (not recorded which). The receptors were sampled from a woman in her 30s with acute COVID-19.

This chain joins TRBV19 and TRBJ2-7; no clear D. V was shortened by 4 bases and J by 0 bases, with 13 bases between the two germline ends. This CDR3 has 15 residues. The germline V gene has CDR1 LNHDA and CDR2 SQIVND (reference sequence). CDR3 amino acids: CASSRAGLTSYEQYF. The CDR3 DNA sequence: TGTGCCAGTAGTAGGGCAGGCCTCACCTCCTACGAGCAGTACTTC.

This chain connects TRBV11-2 to TRBJ2-6; no firm D call. This CDR3 region has 16 residues. The V end was cut by 2 bases, the J end by 0 bases, with 8 bases between. The germline CDR1 and CDR2 sequences are SGHAT and FQNNGV. The CDR3 sequence: CASSLRGGSGANVLTF. For the CDR3, the DNA is TGTGCCAGCAGCTTACGTGGCGGCTCTGGGGCCAACGTCCTGACTTTC.

This clone was seen a single time. The V gene is TRBV5-1, the J gene TRBJ1-1; TRBD1 matches at 7 bases. Germline-derived CDR1 and CDR2 are SGHRS and YFSETQ. Trimming at V came to 0 bases and at J to 5 bases, leaving 7 bases not matched to a gene. CDR3 size: 15 residues. The CDR3, as DNA: TGCGCCAGCAGCTTGGTGGCAGGGGGTATGACTGAAGCTTTCTTT. Amino acids: CASSLVAGGMTEAFF.

The V gene is TRBV2, the J gene TRBJ1-5, with 9 nucleotides matching TRBD1. This CDR3 region has 14 residues. Germline CDR1 reads SNHLY; CDR2 reads FYNNEI. The ends lost 6 bases at V and 2 bases at J; junction bases unmatched: 2. The CDR3 here is CASRDRGGNQPQHF. The CDR3 DNA reads TGTGCCAGCAGGGACAGGGGAGGCAATCAGCCCCAGCATTTT. The whole variable domain, filled in from reference TRBV2 and TRBJ1-5, reads EPEVTQTPSHQVTQMGQEVILRCVPISNHLYFYWYRQILGQKVEFLVSFYNNEISEKSEIFDDQFSVERPDGSNFTLKIRSTKLEDSAMYFCASRDRGGNQPQHFGDGTRLSIL.

This clone has only one observation. V and J are TRBV6-2 or TRBV6-3 and TRBJ2-7; TRBD2 is a possible D gene (5 bases). The V gene lost 5 bases and the J gene lost 2 bases, with 13 bases spanning the gap. CDR1 is MNHEY, CDR2 SVGEGT, per germline. This CDR3 is built from 14 residues. DNA of the CDR3: TGTGCCAGCAGTCGGGCCAGAGGGCCCTACGAGCAGTACTTC. Protein product: CASSRARGPYEQYF.

CDR3 sequence (DNA): TGTGCCAGCTGCAGTTCGAACACCGGGGAGCTGTTTTTT. This codes for CASCSSNTGELFF. The chain is built from TRBV7-3 and TRBJ2-2, with D hard to call. Germline CDR1 is SGHTA and CDR2 is FQGTGA. The CDR3 has 13 amino acids. Between the trimmed V and J ends, which lost 8 bases and 0 bases, there was a span of 7 bases.

This clone came up once. The chain joins TRBV29-1 to TRBJ1-5; D not certain. Between the trimmed V and J ends, which lost 4 bases and 5 bases, there was a span of 12 bases. The CDR3 contains 13 residues. In germline, CDR1 is SQVTM, CDR2 ANQGSEA. CDR3 in amino acids: CSVGTGRDQPQHF. Written as DNA, the CDR3 is TGCAGCGTTGGGACGGGGAGGGATCAGCCCCAGCATTTT.

This clone was observed once. The rearrangement links TRBV2 to TRBJ1-3, with 8 nucleotides matching TRBD1. The CDR3 contains 14 residues. The V gene end was trimmed by 6 bases and the J gene end by 4 bases; junction bases not matched to a gene: 5. Germline assignment: CDR1 SNHLY and CDR2 FYNNEI. This chain's CDR3 is CASRDRAYGNTIYF. CDR3 coding DNA: TGTGCCAGCAGGGACAGGGCGTACGGAAACACCATATATTTT.

This rearrangement joins TRBV15 to TRBJ2-7, with D tentatively TRBD2 (5 bases). This CDR3 comprises 13 residues. CDR1 LNHNV and CDR2 YYDKDF come from the germline V gene (reference sequence). CDR3 region: CAVGLSGSNEQYF. The CDR3 nucleotides are TGTGCGGTCGGACTCTCGGGCAGCAACGAGCAGTACTTC.

This clone was recorded once. The sample holds other DNA sequences that translate to the same CDR3. The gene calls are TRBV11-2 and TRBJ2-4; D is unresolved. Germline loops: CDR1 SGHAT, CDR2 FQNNGV. CDR3 size: 13 residues. The germline V and J ends were trimmed by 4 bases and 0 bases, with 4 bases remaining between them. CDR3: CASSSVAKNIQYF. The DNA of the CDR3 is TGTGCCAGCAGCTCAGTAGCCAAAAACATTCAGTACTTC.

CDR3 sequence: CASSLTGSTGNTIYF. CDR3 nucleotides: TGTGCCAGCAGCCTTACAGGGAGCACTGGAAACACCATATATTTT. The V and J genes are TRBV5-5 and TRBJ1-3, with a possible D match to TRBD1 (6 bases). CDR1 SGHKS and CDR2 YYEKEE come from the germline V gene (reference sequence). The ends were cut back, 4 bases at V and 2 bases at J, with 13 bases in the middle. The CDR3 is 15 amino acids. The variable domain in full, completed from reference TRBV5-5 and TRBJ1-3, reads DAGVTQSPTHLIKTRGQQVTLRCSPISGHKSVSWYQQVLGQGPQFIFQYYEKEERGRGNFPDRFSARQFPNYSSELNVNALLLGDSALYLCASSLTGSTGNTIYFGEGSWLTVV.

This sequence joins TRBV5-6 and TRBJ2-4; TRBD1 agrees at 8 bases. The CDR3 contains 15 residues. Germline V gives CDR1 SGHDT, CDR2 YYEEEE. J gave up 5 bases and V 4 bases, and 8 bases lay outside the gene matches. The CDR3 bases are TGTGCCAGCAGCGGGGCTAGCAGGGGGCAAAACATTCAGTACTTC. Translation: CASSGASRGQNIQYF.

The V call is TRBV3-1 (or the pseudogene TRBV3-2), the J call TRBJ1-5; D perhaps matches TRBD1 (6 bases). V lost 6 bases, J lost 7 bases, and 13 bases lay in between. Per germline, CDR1 LGHDT and CDR2 YNNKEL (reference sequence). The CDR3 covers 13 residues. CDR3 protein: CASSPQGLQPQHF. For the CDR3, the DNA is TGTGCCAGCAGTCCCCAGGGGCTCCAGCCCCAGCATTTT.

The chain is built from TRBV6-5 and TRBJ1-4; D may be TRBD1 (5 bases). In germline, CDR1 is MNHEY, CDR2 SVGAGI. The CDR3 consists of 14 residues. V lost 6 bases, J lost 4 bases, and 12 bases lay in between. Here the CDR3 DNA reads TGTGCCAGCAGCCGACAGTTGGATAATGAAAAACTGTTTTTT. Translation: CASSRQLDNEKLFF.

The V gene is TRBV27, the J gene TRBJ1-4; 9 nucleotides agree with TRBD1. Germline CDR1 MNHEY, CDR2 SMNVEV (reference sequence). This CDR3 is built from 18 residues. The V gene end was trimmed by 6 bases and the J gene end by 0 bases; junction bases not matched to a gene: 11. Here the CDR3 DNA reads TGTGCCAGCAGCCCGACCGGGACAGGGTCTGCAACTAATGAAAAACTGTTTTTT. Amino acid sequence: CASSPTGTGSATNEKLFF.

V is TRBV27 and J is TRBJ2-3; no definite D call. CDR1 is MNHEY and CDR2 is SMNVEV in the germline V gene (reference sequence). The V end lost 1 base, the J end lost 4 bases, and 6 bases lay between the germline ends. The CDR3 has 13 amino acids. The CDR3 region has the DNA TGTGCCAGCAGTTTATGGTGGCCAGATACGCAGTATTTT. Protein product: CASSLWWPDTQYF.

This sequence joins TRBV7-9 and TRBJ1-4; 7 nucleotides line up with TRBD1. Germline CDR1 and CDR2: SEHNR and FQNEAQ (reference sequence). V was clipped by 8 bases and J by 5 bases; unmatched bases: 17. This CDR3 has 17 residues. The CDR3 region is CASAAPRADRWNEKLFF. In DNA, the CDR3 is TGTGCCAGCGCCGCACCGCGGGCGGACAGGTGGAATGAAAAACTGTTTTTT.

The chain employs TRBV7-3 and TRBJ2-3; 10 nucleotides align to TRBD2. CDR3 size: 15 residues. CDR1 is SGHTA and CDR2 is FQGTGA in the germline V gene. V shed 5 bases, J shed 6 bases, and the junction held 8 bases outside the gene matches. DNA of the CDR3: TGTGCCAGCAGCCCGACAAGCGGGGGGGCTGATACGCAGTATTTT. This sequence encodes CASSPTSGGADTQYF.

The V call is TRBV9, the J call TRBJ1-1; 11 positions agree with TRBD1. Germline lookup yields CDR1 SGDLS and CDR2 YYNGEE. The CDR3 consists of 17 residues. The junction had 5 bases not matched to a gene; V was cut back by 0 bases and J by 1 base. In DNA, the CDR3 is TGTGCCAGCAGCGTAGTGGGGGACAGGGGGTGGAACACTGAAGCTTTCTTT. It translates to CASSVVGDRGWNTEAFF. The whole variable domain, remainder taken from reference TRBV9 and TRBJ1-1, is DSGVTQTPKHLITATGQRVTLRCSPRSGDLSVYWYQQSLDQGLQFLIQYYNGEERAKGNILERFSAQQFPDLHSELNLSSLELGDSALYFCASSVVGDRGWNTEAFFGQGTRLTVV.

This chain links TRBV7-9 with TRBJ2-1, with 8 bases matching TRBD1. Germline loops: CDR1 SEHNR, CDR2 FQNEAQ (reference sequence). This CDR3 has 17 residues. Trimming removed 1 base from V and 8 bases from J; junction bases left unmatched: 13. The CDR3 region has the DNA TGTGCCAGCAGCTTAGGATATTTCATGGCGACAGGGGATGAGCAGTTCTTC. It codes for CASSLGYFMATGDEQFF.

J is TRBJ2-1 and V is TRBV27; D unclear. Trimming took off 7 bases at V and 7 bases at J, with 17 bases between the two ends. The CDR3 spans 14 residues. From germline, CDR1 is MNHEY and CDR2 SMNVEV (reference sequence). The CDR3 DNA reads as TGTGCCAGCAAGAGGCCGTCGGATGGGAATGAGCAGTTCTTC. Translating it yields CASKRPSDGNEQFF.

V and J are TRBV24-1 and TRBJ2-7, with no clear D. V lost 5 bases and J 0 bases, leaving 7 bases between the germline ends. The CDR3 totals 13 residues. Germline V lookup: CDR1 KGHDR, CDR2 SFDVKD. Here the CDR3 DNA reads TGTGCCACCAGTGGGGCAGGCTCCTACGAGCAGTACTTC. Encoded protein: CATSGAGSYEQYF.

The chain links TRBV19 to TRBJ1-1; tentative D call: TRBD1 (6 bases). CDR3 size: 14 residues. V shed 6 bases and J shed 3 bases, with 14 bases lying between them. Per germline, CDR1 LNHDA and CDR2 SQIVND (reference sequence). CDR3 sequence reads: CASSRRGKDTEAFF. The CDR3 DNA is TGTGCCAGTAGCCGTAGGGGGAAGGACACTGAAGCTTTCTTT.

This chain connects TRBV28 to TRBJ2-1, with 10 bases matching TRBD2. V shed 6 bases, J shed 2 bases, and the junction held 13 bases outside the gene matches. Germline CDR1 and CDR2: MDHEN and SYDVKM. CDR3 length equals 18 residues. Written as DNA, the CDR3 is TGTGCCAGCAGCTCAGTTTGGAAGCGGGGGGGAACCTACAATGAGCAGTTCTTC. Translating gives CASSSVWKRGGTYNEQFF.

V usage is TRBV6-2 or TRBV6-3 and J usage is TRBJ2-7; TRBD2 is a possible D gene (6 bases). Trimming removed 2 bases from V and 3 bases from J, with 11 bases in between. CDR3 length equals 14 residues. The germline CDR1 and CDR2 sequences are MNHEY and SVGEGT. In DNA, the CDR3 is TGTGCCAGCAGTTACGGAGGGTCCCGCTACGAGCAGTACTTC. Its translation: CASSYGGSRYEQYF.

The V gene is TRBV4-3, the J gene TRBJ2-2, with 8 bases identical to TRBD1. J gave up 6 bases and V 2 bases, and 11 bases lay outside the gene matches. The V gene's germline CDR1 is LGHNA and CDR2 YSLEER. The CDR3 is 17 residues long. Written as DNA, the CDR3 is TGCGCCAGCAGCCAACAACCCCACAGGGGGTATTCCGGGGAGCTGTTTTTT. It is translated as CASSQQPHRGYSGELFF.

The V gene is TRBV19, the J gene TRBJ1-6, with 7 bases identical to TRBD1. The CDR3 spans 14 residues. Germline V lookup: CDR1 LNHDA, CDR2 SQIVND (reference sequence). With 6 bases clipped from V and 10 bases from J, the junction kept 9 bases outside the gene matches. The CDR3 DNA reads as TGTGCCAGTAGCTTAACAGGGGTATTGTCACCCCTCCACTTT. Protein: CASSLTGVLSPLHF.